These 28 T cell receptor beta chains came from one sample sequenced in a study of blood T cell repertoires in COVID-19. Libraries were prepared by immunoSEQ multiplex PCR; TCRdb keeps only in-frame clonotypes and omits some of them. The table includes 330,000 or so clones, over 85% detected once. Sequences were obtained from peripheral blood. These receptor sequences come from a woman in her fifties or sixties with COVID-19, enrolled during active disease.

The chain recombines TRBV5-1 with TRBJ2-7; 10 bases are a match to TRBD1. CDR3 size: 15 residues. Germline V CDR1 and CDR2: SGHRS, YFSETQ. The junction had 8 bases not matched to a gene; V was cut back by 4 bases and J by 4 bases. CDR3 nucleotide sequence: TGCGCCAGCAGCGGAGACAGGGGGCCGATGTACGAGCAGTACTTC. It encodes CASSGDRGPMYEQYF.

The rearrangement uses TRBV19 and TRBJ1-5; 10 bases map to TRBD1. Germline CDR1 LNHDA, CDR2 SQIVND (reference sequence). V lost 7 bases, J lost 1 base, and 4 bases stayed unmatched. This CDR3 has 15 residues. CDR3 DNA: TGTGCCAGTACTGTGGGACAGGGGAGCAATCAGCCCCAGCATTTT. It translates to CASTVGQGSNQPQHF.

The V and J genes are TRBV30 and TRBJ1-1; 8 nucleotides agree with TRBD1. Germline CDR1 is GTSNPN and CDR2 is SVGIG (reference sequence). The V gene end was trimmed by 1 base and the J gene end by 1 base; junction bases not matched to a gene: 8. The length of the CDR3 is 16 residues. The CDR3 sequence: CAWSDLPGTGNTEAFF. The CDR3, as DNA: TGTGCCTGGAGTGACCTCCCCGGGACAGGGAACACTGAAGCTTTCTTT. Complete variable domain (other parts from reference TRBV30 and TRBJ1-1): SQTIHQWPATLVQPVGSPLSLECTVEGTSNPNLYWYRQAAGRGLQLLFYSVGIGQISSEVPQNLSASRPQDRQFILSSKKLLLSDSGFYLCAWSDLPGTGNTEAFFGQGTRLTVV.

The chain uses TRBV30 and TRBJ1-4, with a tentative D call TRBD1 (5 bases). The V gene's germline CDR1 is GTSNPN and CDR2 SVGIG (reference sequence). The length of the CDR3 is 14 residues. Trimming removed 0 bases from V and 7 bases from J, with 12 bases in between. The CDR3 sequence: CAWSVKGFFEKLFF. The CDR3 DNA follows: TGTGCCTGGAGTGTAAAGGGGTTTTTTGAAAAACTGTTTTTT.

This clone was counted only a few times. This chain joins TRBV28 and TRBJ1-3, with D unclear. The V and J ends lost 6 bases and 4 bases respectively, with 7 bases between them. This CDR3 is built from 12 residues. Germline CDR1 reads MDHEN; CDR2 reads SYDVKM. CDR3 in DNA: TGTGCCAGCAGCCTGACAGGAAACACCATATATTTT. This encodes CASSLTGNTIYF.

J is TRBJ2-3 and V is TRBV5-5, with D possibly matching TRBD2 (5 bases). This CDR3 has 15 residues. Trimming pared 0 bases from V and 2 bases from J, leaving 10 bases between. The germline V gene encodes CDR1 SGHKS and CDR2 YYEKEE (reference sequence). CDR3 DNA: TGTGCCAGCAGCTTGGCTCTAGCCAACACAGATACGCAGTATTTT. Encoded protein: CASSLALANTDTQYF.

This sequence joins TRBV28 and TRBJ1-2, with 8 bases fitting TRBD1. V lost 7 bases to trimming and J lost 10 bases; unmatched junction nucleotides: 11. CDR3 length: 13 amino acids. CDR1 is MDHEN, CDR2 SYDVKM, per germline. CDR3 sequence reads: CASTPGQGAYYTF. CDR3 nucleotide sequence: TGTGCCAGCACCCCGGGGCAGGGGGCATACTACACCTTC.

J is TRBJ2-1 and V is TRBV7-2, with 7 bases lining up with TRBD1. Germline V lookup: CDR1 SGHTA, CDR2 FQGNSA. This CDR3 region has 14 residues. The ends lost 2 bases at V and 8 bases at J; junction bases unmatched: 6. CDR3 region: CASSLKEGAHEQFF. As DNA, the CDR3 is TGTGCCAGCAGCTTAAAAGAGGGGGCCCATGAGCAGTTCTTC.

CDR3 in amino acids: CASSQGTGTSGNTIYF. The CDR3 coding sequence is TGTGCCAGCAGCCAAGGGACAGGGACCTCTGGAAACACCATATATTTT. The chain carries TRBV3-1 (or the pseudogene TRBV3-2) and TRBJ1-3; 8 positions match TRBD1. The germline gives CDR1 LGHDT, CDR2 YNNKEL (reference sequence). V shed 1 base and J 0 bases; nucleotides not matched to a gene: 2. There are 16 residues in the CDR3.

V and J are TRBV28 and TRBJ2-2, with TRBD2 matching over 7 bases. The length of the CDR3 is 14 residues. With V trimmed by 3 bases and J by 3 bases, 1 base remained unmatched. CDR1 MDHEN and CDR2 SYDVKM come from the germline V gene. DNA for the CDR3: TGTGCCAGCAGTTTGGGGGGGGACACCGGGGAGCTGTTTTTT. It specifies CASSLGGDTGELFF.

The chain uses TRBV19 and TRBJ2-1; 10 bases agree with TRBD1. Germline CDR1 reads LNHDA; CDR2 reads SQIVND (reference sequence). The J segment lost 4 bases and the V segment lost 6 bases, leaving 3 bases of the junction unmatched. CDR3 length: 14 residues. CDR3 sequence reads: CASSRDRGYNEQFF. The CDR3 DNA reads as TGTGCCAGTAGCCGGGACAGGGGTTACAATGAGCAGTTCTTC.

The chain joins TRBV6-5 to TRBJ1-3; 8 bases line up with TRBD1. Germline trimming cut 2 bases from V and 3 bases from J; bases unmatched to any gene: 3. The CDR3 contains 15 residues. Per germline, CDR1 MNHEY and CDR2 SVGAGI. CDR3 coding DNA: TGTGCCAGCAGTTACCTACAGGGGGGTGGAAACACCATATATTTT. The encoded protein is CASSYLQGGGNTIYF.

The chain recombines TRBV30 with TRBJ2-3; D unresolved. The V gene's germline CDR1 is GTSNPN and CDR2 SVGIG (reference sequence). The CDR3 is 12 residues long. CDR3 amino acids: CAAGLGTDTQYF. In DNA, the CDR3 is TGTGCGGCAGGTCTGGGCACAGATACGCAGTATTTT.

This chain joins TRBV5-1 and TRBJ1-5; D is unclear. The CDR3 is made up of 15 amino acids. Trimming pared 0 bases from V and 4 bases from J, leaving 11 bases between. CDR1 and CDR2 from the germline V gene are SGHRS and YFSETQ. The CDR3 loop is CASSLAGIQNQPQHF. Written as DNA, the CDR3 is TGCGCCAGCAGCTTGGCGGGTATTCAGAATCAGCCCCAGCATTTT.

Only one count was recorded for this clone. V gene TRBV5-1 combines with J gene TRBJ1-1; D is possibly TRBD1 (5 bases). Trimming left V 3 bases short and J 0 bases short, with 12 bases between. From germline, CDR1 is SGHRS and CDR2 YFSETQ. This CDR3 has 15 residues. The CDR3 loop is CASSSKDIMNTEAFF. In nucleotides, the CDR3 is TGCGCCAGCAGCTCGAAGGACATTATGAACACTGAAGCTTTCTTT.

The CDR3 nucleotides are TGTGCCTGGAGGGGGGACAGGGAGAACACTGAAGCTTTCTTT. It is translated as CAWRGDRENTEAFF. The chain has TRBV30 and TRBJ1-1, with 9 bases fitting TRBD1. With V trimmed by 3 bases and J by 1 base, 3 bases remained unmatched. This CDR3 has 14 amino acids. CDR1 is GTSNPN and CDR2 is SVGIG in the germline V gene (reference sequence).

This clone is a singleton in its sample. This rearrangement joins TRBV29-1 to TRBJ2-5; no definite D call. The V gene lost 2 bases and the J gene lost 3 bases, with 7 bases spanning the gap. The CDR3 covers 12 residues. The germline gives CDR1 SQVTM, CDR2 ANQGSEA. The CDR3: CSVESRKETQYF. The CDR3 nucleotides read TGCAGCGTTGAATCCAGGAAAGAGACCCAGTACTTC. Together with reference TRBV29-1 and TRBJ2-5, the CDR3 gives the full variable domain: SAVISQKPSRDICQRGTSLTIQCQVDSQVTMMFWYRQQPGQSLTLIATANQGSEATYESGFVIDKFPISRPNLTFSTLTVSNMSPEDSSIYLCSVESRKETQYFGPGTRLLVL.

The chain recombines TRBV28 with TRBJ1-3; 8 bases align to TRBD1. Germline V CDR1 and CDR2: MDHEN, SYDVKM. This CDR3 is 16 amino acids long. V trimming: 5 bases; J trimming: 2 bases; junction bases outside the gene matches: 8. CDR3 sequence reads: CASSEQGERAGNTIYF. The CDR3 DNA sequence: TGTGCCAGCAGTGAACAGGGGGAAAGGGCTGGAAACACCATATATTTT.

The rearrangement joins TRBV7-2 to TRBJ2-3; 8 bases line up with TRBD2. The V segment lost 4 bases and the J segment 6 bases; nucleotides outside the gene matches: 6. The length of the CDR3 is 14 residues. Germline loops: CDR1 SGHTA, CDR2 FQGNSA. The DNA for the CDR3 is TGTGCCAGCAGCTCCGGACTAGCCTCGGATACGCAGTATTTT. Translation: CASSSGLASDTQYF.

The chain recombines TRBV7-3 with TRBJ1-1, with 7 bases fitting TRBD1. The germline V gene has CDR1 SGHTA and CDR2 FQGTGA. This CDR3 contains 13 residues. Germline trimming cut 3 bases from V and 5 bases from J; bases unmatched to any gene: 3. CDR3 coding DNA: TGTGCCAGCAGCTTGTTACAGGGGACTGAAGCTTTCTTT. As protein: CASSLLQGTEAFF.

The count of this clone is one. The rearrangement links TRBV2 to TRBJ1-2; D is unresolved. CDR1 is SNHLY, CDR2 FYNNEI, per germline. V lost 3 bases to trimming and J lost 4 bases, with 9 bases between them. The CDR3 is made up of 13 amino acids. CDR3 region: CASSEGLSYGYTF. The DNA of the CDR3 is TGTGCCAGCAGTGAGGGCCTGAGCTATGGCTACACCTTC.

Concerning this clone: Additional DNA sequences in this sample encode the identical CDR3. V gene TRBV9 combines with J gene TRBJ1-1, with 9 bases aligning to TRBD1. The CDR3 is 14 amino acids. Unmatched junction bases numbered 4, after V lost 3 bases and J lost 4 bases. Germline-derived CDR1 and CDR2 are SGDLS and YYNGEE. In nucleotides, the CDR3 is TGTGCCAGCAGCGCCGGGACAGGGAGCACTGAAGCTTTCTTT. Translation: CASSAGTGSTEAFF.

The chain combines TRBV19 with TRBJ1-1, with 10 bases that match TRBD1. This CDR3 has 15 amino acids. The trim removed 7 bases at V and 3 bases at J, leaving 8 bases unmatched. Germline V lookup: CDR1 LNHDA, CDR2 SQIVND (reference sequence). The CDR3 here is CASTSQGTGDTEAFF. CDR3 bases: TGTGCCAGTACTTCACAGGGGACAGGGGACACTGAAGCTTTCTTT.

The J gene is TRBJ2-7, the V gene TRBV5-5, with 9 bases aligning to TRBD1. Looked up from germline, CDR1 is SGHKS and CDR2 is YYEKEE (reference sequence). Losses at the gene ends were 2 bases for V and 0 bases for J; bases not matched to a gene: 3. This CDR3 has 15 amino acids. For the CDR3, the DNA is TGTGCCAGCAGCTTTGGGACAGGGAGCTCCTACGAGCAGTACTTC. This sequence encodes CASSFGTGSSYEQYF.

The chain is built from TRBV6-5 and TRBJ2-1; tentatively, D is TRBD2 (5 bases). CDR3 size: 14 residues. V lost 8 bases, J lost 9 bases, and 20 bases lay in between. In germline, CDR1 is MNHEY, CDR2 SVGAGI. Here the CDR3 DNA reads TGTGCCAGCTTAACCGGGATCCGAGGAGGTGAGCAGTTCTTC. Its translation is CASLTGIRGGEQFF.

The CDR3, as DNA: TGTGCCAGCAGCTCCGAACAGAGCAGAGGGTGGGGCTACACCTTC. Protein product: CASSSEQSRGWGYTF. V usage is TRBV5-4 and J usage is TRBJ1-2; D is ambiguous. Trimming took off 3 bases at V and 8 bases at J, with 20 bases between the two ends. CDR3 length: 15 amino acids. Germline V gene lookup returns CDR1 SGHNT and CDR2 YYREEE (reference sequence).

This clone was observed a handful of times. This chain uses TRBV6-1 with TRBJ1-5; unclear D gene. Germline loops: CDR1 MNHNS, CDR2 SASEGT. The length of the CDR3 is 15 residues. With 2 bases removed from V and 0 bases from J, the gap between germline ends came to 8 bases. The CDR3 loop reads CASSEPQSSNQPQHF. DNA for the CDR3: TGTGCCAGCAGTGAACCTCAGTCTAGCAATCAGCCCCAGCATTTT.

The V call is TRBV12-5, the J call TRBJ1-1; TRBD1 is a possible D gene (6 bases). The V end lost 2 bases, the J end lost 7 bases, and 14 bases lay between the germline ends. The CDR3 has 14 amino acids. CDR1 LGHNT and CDR2 FRNRAP come from the germline V gene. CDR3 sequence (DNA): TGTGCTAGTGGTTTGATAGACAGGAAACTTGAAGCTTTCTTT. Translating it yields CASGLIDRKLEAFF.